This passage covers 3 T cell receptor beta chains from one sample sequenced in a study of blood T cell repertoires in COVID-19. TCRdb keeps only in-frame clones here, not all; method: immunoSEQ multiplex PCR. The sample has approximately 200,000 clones, roughly 89% seen once. Source material: peripheral blood. These receptors originate from a man in his sixties who had recovered from COVID-19.

This clone was observed once. The rearrangement links TRBV18 to TRBJ2-2; D call uncertain. The CDR3 runs to 17 residues. V was clipped by 0 bases and J by 1 base, with 12 bases between them. Germline V gene lookup returns CDR1 KGHSH and CDR2 LQKENI. CDR3 nucleotide sequence: TGTGCCAGCTCACCACCGGGCCTCTACCTGAACACCGGGGAGCTGTTTTTT. It codes for CASSPPGLYLNTGELFF.

The rearrangement uses TRBV7-9 and TRBJ2-6; D uncertain. Germline assignment: CDR1 SEHNR and CDR2 FQNEAQ (reference sequence). The CDR3 runs 15 residues. Trimming took 1 base from V and 0 from J, leaving 4 bases between them. For the CDR3, the DNA is TGTGCCAGCAGCTTAGGAGTCTCTGGGGCCAACGTCCTGACTTTC. Translating it yields CASSLGVSGANVLTF.

The chain employs TRBV2 and TRBJ2-5; 10 bases align to TRBD1. The germline gives CDR1 SNHLY, CDR2 FYNNEI. This CDR3 has 14 residues. The V and J ends lost 4 bases and 5 bases, in that order; junction bases with no gene match: 4. The CDR3 spells CASSGQGAGETQYF. The CDR3 DNA is TGTGCCAGCAGTGGACAGGGGGCGGGGGAGACCCAGTACTTC.